This TCR beta chain originates from a study of Ad26.COV2.S vaccination and SARS-CoV-2 variants. Overall study findings and caveats: Recipients of either vaccine or placebo displayed similar breadth of non-spike TCRs. Reports say spike-specific CD8+ and CD4+ T cell responses covered substantial breadth after vaccination. In TCR breadth and depth analyses, total T cell responses may have been underestimated.

The V and J ends lost 8 bases and 0 bases respectively, with 10 bases between them. The CDR3 totals 13 residues. Germline values: CDR1 SNHLY, CDR2 FYNNEI. A word on this clone: Its antigen is not identified. Other DNA sequences in the sample encode the same CDR3.

Libraries were prepared by immunoSEQ multiplex PCR; TCRdb keeps only in-frame clonotypes and omits some of them. In the table there are some 190,000 clones, around 88% of which are singletons. This receptor was taken from a human donor who had recovered from COVID-19. The specimen was peripheral blood, collected after recovery from COVID-19. This rearrangement joins TRBV2 to TRBJ1-1; the D gene is possibly TRBD1 (5 bases). The CDR3 DNA follows: TGTGCCAGCCGGGACGGCCTGAACACTGAAGCTTTCTTT. Translated, it gives CASRDGLNTEAFF.